Below, 5 T cell receptor beta chains from the same sample are listed, as sequenced in a study of blood T cell repertoires in COVID-19. Generated by immunoSEQ multiplex PCR, the TCRdb table keeps only in-frame clones and is missing some. The data show about 250,000 clones, approximately 85% seen once. Sequencing input: peripheral blood. Receptors originate from a man aged 50 to 59 with active or convalescent COVID-19.

The rearrangement uses TRBV19 and TRBJ2-2, with TRBD2 identical over 14 bases. The trim removed 6 bases at V and 3 bases at J, leaving 12 bases unmatched. The CDR3 spans 19 residues. Germline values: CDR1 LNHDA, CDR2 SQIVND (reference sequence). Here the CDR3 reads CASRGQGLAGVGHTGELFF. The CDR3 DNA reads TGTGCCAGTAGAGGACAGGGACTAGCGGGAGTAGGGCACACCGGGGAGCTGTTTTTT. Filled out from reference TRBV19 and TRBJ2-2, the complete variable domain reads DGGITQSPKYLFRKEGQNVTLSCEQNLNHDAMYWYRQDPGQGLRLIYYSQIVNDFQKGDIAEGYSVSREKKESFPLTVTSAQKNPTAFYLCASRGQGLAGVGHTGELFFGEGSRLTVL.

This clone has just one count. This chain joins TRBV5-6 and TRBJ2-5; D is uncertain. The germline CDR1 and CDR2 sequences are SGHDT and YYEEEE. Trimming pared 4 bases from V and 4 bases from J, leaving 14 bases between. The CDR3 is 14 amino acids. The DNA for the CDR3 is TGTGCCAGCAGCCCGGAGATCCAGACAGAGACCCAGTACTTC. Translation: CASSPEIQTETQYF.

The chain joins TRBV11-2 to TRBJ2-7, with a tentative D call TRBD2 (5 bases). Germline CDR1 SGHAT, CDR2 FQNNGV. The V end was cut by 3 bases, the J end by 2 bases, with 11 bases between. This CDR3 contains 14 residues. The DNA for the CDR3 is TGTGCCAGCAGCTTTAGTGGGAGCCCCTACGAGCAGTACTTC. The encoded protein is CASSFSGSPYEQYF.

This sequence joins TRBV27 and TRBJ1-2, with D perhaps matching TRBD1 (5 bases). This CDR3 is 16 amino acids long. The V end lost 4 bases, the J end lost 5 bases, and 20 bases lay between the germline ends. In germline, CDR1 is MNHEY, CDR2 SMNVEV (reference sequence). The CDR3 protein is CASSSLRLREGYGYTF. The DNA of the CDR3 is TGTGCCAGCAGTTCCCTTCGCCTCAGGGAGGGATATGGCTACACCTTC.

The CDR3 nucleotides read TGCAGTGCTAGTACTCTAGCGGTCACAGATACGCAGTATTTT. It codes for CSASTLAVTDTQYF. The chain recombines TRBV20-1 with TRBJ2-3; 7 bases are a match to TRBD2. The V segment lost 3 bases and the J segment 2 bases; nucleotides outside the gene matches: 5. Germline CDR1 and CDR2: DFQATT and SNEGSKA (reference sequence). The CDR3 length is 14 residues.